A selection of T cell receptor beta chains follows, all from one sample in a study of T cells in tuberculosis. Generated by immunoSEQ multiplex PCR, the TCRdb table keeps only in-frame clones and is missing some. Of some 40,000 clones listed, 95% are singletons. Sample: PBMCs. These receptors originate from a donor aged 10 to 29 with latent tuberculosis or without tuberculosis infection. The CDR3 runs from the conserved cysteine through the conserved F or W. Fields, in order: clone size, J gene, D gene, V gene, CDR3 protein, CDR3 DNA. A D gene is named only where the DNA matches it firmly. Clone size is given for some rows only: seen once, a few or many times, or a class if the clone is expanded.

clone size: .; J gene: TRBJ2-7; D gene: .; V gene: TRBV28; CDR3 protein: CASSPLHTSYEQYF; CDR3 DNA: TGTGCCAGCAGTCCCCTCCACACGTCCTACGAGCAGTACTTC
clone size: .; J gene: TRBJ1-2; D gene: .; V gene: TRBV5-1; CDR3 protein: CASSRETYGYTF; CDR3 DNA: TGCGCCAGCTCACGGGAGACCTATGGCTACACCTTC
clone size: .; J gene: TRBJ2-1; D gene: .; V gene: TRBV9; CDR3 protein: CASSVIGYAKDEQFF; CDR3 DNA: TGTGCCAGCAGCGTAATCGGGTATGCGAAGGATGAGCAGTTCTTC
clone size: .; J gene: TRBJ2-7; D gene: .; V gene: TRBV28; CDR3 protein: CASISPGGYEQYF; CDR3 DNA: TGTGCCAGCATTTCCCCCGGGGGCTACGAGCAGTACTTC
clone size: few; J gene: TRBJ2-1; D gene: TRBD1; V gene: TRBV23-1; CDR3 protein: CASRLSGDRGRLGEQFF; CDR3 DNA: TGCGCCAGCAGGCTCAGCGGGGACAGGGGGAGGTTGGGTGAGCAGTTCTTC
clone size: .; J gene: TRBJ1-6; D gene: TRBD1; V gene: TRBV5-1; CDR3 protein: CASSYGQGSNSPLHF; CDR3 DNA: TGCGCCAGCAGCTACGGACAGGGTTCAAATTCACCCCTCCACTTT
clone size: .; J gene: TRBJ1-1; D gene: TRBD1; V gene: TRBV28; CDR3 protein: CASDSPQGANTEAFF; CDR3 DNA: TGTGCCAGCGATTCCCCACAGGGGGCGAACACTGAAGCTTTCTTT
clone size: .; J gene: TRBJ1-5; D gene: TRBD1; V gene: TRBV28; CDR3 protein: CASSITGTGPNQPQHF; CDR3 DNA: TGTGCCAGCAGTATAACCGGGACAGGGCCAAATCAGCCCCAGCATTTT
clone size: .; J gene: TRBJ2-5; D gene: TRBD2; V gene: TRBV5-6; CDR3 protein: CASSLKTSGGVGTQYF; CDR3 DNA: TGTGCCAGCAGCCTAAAGACTAGCGGCGGTGTTGGGACCCAGTACTTC
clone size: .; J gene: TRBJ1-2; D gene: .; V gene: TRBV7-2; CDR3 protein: CASSPRVGEHYGYTF; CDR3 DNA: TGTGCCAGCAGCCCCCGCGTCGGGGAGCACTATGGCTACACCTTC
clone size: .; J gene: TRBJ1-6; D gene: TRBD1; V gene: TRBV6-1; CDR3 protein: CASTRGGQGNSPLHF; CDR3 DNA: TGTGCCAGCACCCGAGGGGGACAGGGGAATTCACCCCTCCACTTT
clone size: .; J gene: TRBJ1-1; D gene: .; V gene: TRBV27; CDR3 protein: CASSLIRIEAFF; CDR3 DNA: TGTGCCAGCAGTTTAATTAGAATTGAAGCTTTCTTT
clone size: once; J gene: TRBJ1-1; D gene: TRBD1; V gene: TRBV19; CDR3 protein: CASSIARDRSSEAFF; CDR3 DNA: TGTGCCAGTAGTATAGCGCGGGACAGGAGCTCTGAAGCTTTCTTT
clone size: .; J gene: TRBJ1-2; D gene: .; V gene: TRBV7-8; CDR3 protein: CASSTLIDSRMGYTF; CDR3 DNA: TGTGCCAGCAGCACCCTCATCGACAGTCGGATGGGCTACACCTTC
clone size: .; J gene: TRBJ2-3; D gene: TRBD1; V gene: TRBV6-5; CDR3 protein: CASSSPGQGAGDTQYF; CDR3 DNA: TGTGCCAGCAGTTCGCCGGGACAGGGGGCTGGGGATACGCAGTATTTT
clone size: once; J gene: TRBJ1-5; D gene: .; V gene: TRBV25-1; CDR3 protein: CASSAQVGPQHF; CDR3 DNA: TGTGCCAGCAGTGCCCAGGTCGGGCCCCAGCATTTT
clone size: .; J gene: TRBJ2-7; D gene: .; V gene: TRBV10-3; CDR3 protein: CASIGVGEQYF; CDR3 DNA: TGTGCCTCTATAGGAGTTGGCGAGCAGTACTTC
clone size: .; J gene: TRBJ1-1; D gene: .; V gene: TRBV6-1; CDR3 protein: CASSDLGGGHDEAFF; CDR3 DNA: TGTGCCAGCAGTGATTTGGGAGGTGGTCATGATGAAGCTTTCTTT
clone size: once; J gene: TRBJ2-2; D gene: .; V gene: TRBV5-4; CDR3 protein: CASSEEVFGNTGELFF; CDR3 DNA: TGTGCCAGCAGCGAGGAAGTGTTCGGAAACACCGGGGAGCTGTTTTTT
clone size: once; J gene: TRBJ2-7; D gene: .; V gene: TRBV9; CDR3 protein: CASSVGVQGPSGEQYF; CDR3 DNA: TGTGCCAGCAGCGTAGGTGTGCAGGGGCCGAGTGGCGAGCAGTACTTC
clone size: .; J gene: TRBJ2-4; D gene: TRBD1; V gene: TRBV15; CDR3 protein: CATSRDKGQINIQYF; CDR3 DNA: TGTGCCACCAGCAGAGATAAGGGACAGATAAACATTCAGTACTTC
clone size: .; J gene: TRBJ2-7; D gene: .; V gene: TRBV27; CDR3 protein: CASSGGTINEQYF; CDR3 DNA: TGTGCCAGCAGTGGGGGGACGATCAACGAGCAGTACTTC
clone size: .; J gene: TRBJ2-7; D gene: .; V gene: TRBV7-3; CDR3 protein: CASSAGTPGDEQYF; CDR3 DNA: TGTGCCAGCAGCGCCGGGACACCGGGTGACGAGCAGTACTTC
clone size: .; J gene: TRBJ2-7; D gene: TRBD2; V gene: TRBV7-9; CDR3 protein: CASSPGTSGYTYEQYF; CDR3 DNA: TGTGCCAGCAGCCCTGGGACTAGCGGGTACACGTACGAGCAGTACTTC
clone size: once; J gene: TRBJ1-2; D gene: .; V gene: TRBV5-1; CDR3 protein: CASSLASEMYGYTF; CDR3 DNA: TGCGCCAGCAGCTTGGCGTCGGAGATGTATGGCTACACCTTC
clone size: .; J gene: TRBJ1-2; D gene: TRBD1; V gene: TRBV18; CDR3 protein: CASSAGQGNAYGYTF; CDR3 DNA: TGTGCCAGCTCAGCGGGACAGGGGAATGCCTATGGCTACACCTTC
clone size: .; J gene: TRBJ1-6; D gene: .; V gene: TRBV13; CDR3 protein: CASSWGENSPLHF; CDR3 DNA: TGTGCCAGCAGCTGGGGAGAGAATTCACCCCTCCACTTT
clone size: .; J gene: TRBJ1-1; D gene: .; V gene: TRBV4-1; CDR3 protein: CASSQEGQGGSEAFF; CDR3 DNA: TGCGCCAGCAGCCAAGAAGGGCAGGGAGGGTCTGAAGCTTTCTTT
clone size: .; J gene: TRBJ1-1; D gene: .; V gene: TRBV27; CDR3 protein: CASSAYSTMNTEAFF; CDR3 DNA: TGTGCCAGCAGTGCTTACAGTACCATGAACACTGAAGCTTTCTTT
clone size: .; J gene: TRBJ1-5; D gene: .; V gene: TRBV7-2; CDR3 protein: CASSWESNQPQHF; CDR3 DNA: TGTGCCAGCAGCTGGGAGAGCAATCAGCCCCAGCATTTT
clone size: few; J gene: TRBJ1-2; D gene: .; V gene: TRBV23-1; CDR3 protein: CASRPPTGTGGYTF; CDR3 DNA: TGCGCCAGCCGACCACCTACAGGAACAGGTGGCTACACCTTC
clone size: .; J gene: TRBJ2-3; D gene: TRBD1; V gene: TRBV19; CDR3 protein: CASSRDRAPTYTQYF; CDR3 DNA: TGTGCCAGTAGTCGGGACAGGGCACCGACCTATACGCAGTATTTT
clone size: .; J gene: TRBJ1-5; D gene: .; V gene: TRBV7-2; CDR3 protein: CASSLDRNSNQPQHF; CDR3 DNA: TGTGCCAGCAGCTTAGACAGGAATAGCAATCAGCCCCAGCATTTT
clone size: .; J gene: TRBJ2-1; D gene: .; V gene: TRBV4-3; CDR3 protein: CASSQEGIRAYNEQFF; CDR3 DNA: TGCGCCAGCAGCCAAGAAGGGATCAGGGCTTACAATGAGCAGTTCTTC
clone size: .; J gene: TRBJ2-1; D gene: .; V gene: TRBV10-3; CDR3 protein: CAISGSDNEQFF; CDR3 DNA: TGTGCCATCAGCGGGTCCGACAATGAGCAGTTCTTC
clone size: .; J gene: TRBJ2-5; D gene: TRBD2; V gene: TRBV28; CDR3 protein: CASNEASGGGTQYF; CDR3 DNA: TGTGCCAGCAACGAGGCTAGCGGGGGGGGGACCCAGTACTTC
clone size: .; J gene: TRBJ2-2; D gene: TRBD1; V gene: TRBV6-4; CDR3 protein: CASSDSGTGHTGELFF; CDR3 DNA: TGTGCCAGCAGTGACTCGGGGACAGGGCACACCGGGGAGCTGTTTTTT
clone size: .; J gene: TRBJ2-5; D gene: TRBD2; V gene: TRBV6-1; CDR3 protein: CASSGLIAGGLEEETQYF; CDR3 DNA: TGTGCCAGCAGTGGACTTATAGCGGGGGGGCTAGAAGAAGAGACCCAGTACTTC
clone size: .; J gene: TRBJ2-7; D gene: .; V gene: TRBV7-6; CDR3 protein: CASSQGGGSYEQYF; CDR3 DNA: TGTGCCAGCAGCCAAGGGGGGGGTTCCTACGAGCAGTACTTC
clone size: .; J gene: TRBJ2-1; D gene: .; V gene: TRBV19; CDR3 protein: CASSNVGGSNEQFF; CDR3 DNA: TGTGCCAGTAGTAACGTGGGGGGATCGAATGAGCAGTTCTTC
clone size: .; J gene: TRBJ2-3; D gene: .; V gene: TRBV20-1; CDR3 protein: CSAPFPDTQYF; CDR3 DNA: TGCAGTGCCCCCTTTCCAGATACGCAGTATTTT
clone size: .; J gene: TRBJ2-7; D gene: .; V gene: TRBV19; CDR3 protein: CASSIDTYSYEQYF; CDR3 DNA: TGTGCCAGTAGTATCGACACCTACTCCTACGAGCAGTACTTC
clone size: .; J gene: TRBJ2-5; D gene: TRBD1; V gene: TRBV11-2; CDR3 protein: CASSRTGRETQYF; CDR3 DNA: TGTGCCAGCAGCAGGACAGGCAGGGAGACCCAGTACTTC
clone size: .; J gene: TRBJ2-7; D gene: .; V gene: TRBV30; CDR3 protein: CAWSSPYEQYF; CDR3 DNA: TGTGCCTGGAGTAGCCCCTACGAGCAGTACTTC
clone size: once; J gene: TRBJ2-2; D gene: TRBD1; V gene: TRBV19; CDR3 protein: CASKSPTGDTGELFF; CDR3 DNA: TGTGCCAGTAAATCTCCCACAGGGGACACCGGGGAGCTGTTTTTT
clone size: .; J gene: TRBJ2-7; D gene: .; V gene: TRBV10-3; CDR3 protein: CASQTESYEQYF; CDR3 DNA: TGTGCCAGCCAAACAGAGTCCTACGAGCAGTACTTC
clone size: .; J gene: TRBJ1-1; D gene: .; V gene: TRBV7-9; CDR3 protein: CASSTQRQLNTEAFF; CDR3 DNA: TGTGCCAGCAGCACCCAGCGGCAGCTGAACACTGAAGCTTTCTTT
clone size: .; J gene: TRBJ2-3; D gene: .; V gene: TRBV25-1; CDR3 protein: CASSRGISTDTQYF; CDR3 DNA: TGTGCCAGCAGTCGCGGAATAAGCACAGATACGCAGTATTTT
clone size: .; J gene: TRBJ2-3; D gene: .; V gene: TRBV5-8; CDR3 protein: CASSLYTGGRTDTQYF; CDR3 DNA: TGTGCCAGCAGCTTGTATACGGGGGGCCGGACAGATACGCAGTATTTT